The 9 T cell receptor beta chains reported below all come from one sample, sequenced in a study of cytomegalovirus exposure and HLA in healthy donors. It was with 60 Vbeta and 13 Jbeta primers that the PCR ran. Produced via immunoSEQ multiplex PCR; TCRdb's table is partial and in-frame only. Among more than 150,000 clones listed, 75% to 85% were seen once. Sequenced: PBMCs. The receptors shown here come from a young man in good health and CMV-seronegative.

This clone was observed a few times. The J gene is TRBJ2-7, the V gene TRBV30, with TRBD1 identical over 11 bases. Losses at the gene ends were 1 base for V and 8 bases for J; bases not matched to a gene: 4. This CDR3 contains 13 residues. Germline lookup yields CDR1 GTSNPN and CDR2 SVGIG (reference sequence). CDR3: CAWSEDRGLQQYF. The CDR3 DNA is TGTGCCTGGAGTGAGGACAGGGGGCTACAGCAGTACTTC.

V usage is TRBV15 and J usage is TRBJ1-5; TRBD1 is a possible D gene (5 bases). From germline, CDR1 is LNHNV and CDR2 YYDKDF (reference sequence). V lost 0 bases and J lost 8, with 11 bases in between. The CDR3 sequence is 14 residues long. CDR3 sequence: CATSREGRDKPQHF. As DNA, the CDR3 is TGTGCCACCAGCAGAGAAGGCAGGGATAAGCCCCAGCATTTT.

The chain combines TRBV27 with TRBJ1-5; TRBD1 matches at 8 bases. CDR3 size: 14 residues. J gave up 9 bases and V 6 bases, and 10 bases lay outside the gene matches. Germline CDR1 MNHEY, CDR2 SMNVEV (reference sequence). In DNA, the CDR3 is TGTGCCAGCAGGCCTACAGGGGGGCATTGGCCCCAGCATTTT. It specifies CASRPTGGHWPQHF.

The V and J genes are TRBV7-6 and TRBJ2-3, with TRBD2 identical over 11 bases. The V segment lost 5 bases and the J segment 3 bases; nucleotides outside the gene matches: 10. Looked up from germline, CDR1 is SGHVS and CDR2 is FNYEAQ. The CDR3 sequence is 17 residues long. In nucleotides, the CDR3 is TGTGCCAGCAGCCAGGACCCCATAGCGGGAGGGACAGATACGCAGTATTTT. Amino acid sequence: CASSQDPIAGGTDTQYF.

In regard to this clone: At one boundary the junction diverges from the germline segment, which might be a read error. V usage is TRBV7-7 and J usage is TRBJ2-1; 9 nucleotides line up with TRBD2. The CDR3 totals 15 residues. From germline, CDR1 is SSHAT and CDR2 FNYEAQ (reference sequence). In nucleotides, the CDR3 is TGTGCTAGCAGCTCCACTAGCGGGTCTTACAATGAGCAGTTCTTC. As protein: CASSSTSGSYNEQFF.

The chain is built from TRBV28 and TRBJ2-7, with 9 bases fitting TRBD2. The CDR3 extends over 14 amino acids. J lost 5 bases, V lost 3 bases, and 5 bases had no gene match. Germline V gives CDR1 MDHEN, CDR2 SYDVKM. CDR3 nucleotides: TGTGCCAGCAGTTTGGCGGGAGGGAACCACGAGCAGTACTTC. Its protein is CASSLAGGNHEQYF.

This rearrangement joins TRBV4-2 to TRBJ2-7; possibly TRBD1 for D (6 bases). CDR1 and CDR2 (germline): LGHNA, YNFKEQ. V dropped 1 base and J dropped 2 bases, with 9 bases sitting between them. CDR3 length: 14 amino acids. CDR3 bases: TGTGCCAGCAGCCAAGTTGGACAGACCTACGAGCAGTACTTC. Protein: CASSQVGQTYEQYF.

J is TRBJ1-1 and V is TRBV2, with D unclear. This CDR3 contains 11 residues. Germline lookup yields CDR1 SNHLY and CDR2 FYNNEI. V gave up 7 bases and J gave up 4 bases, with 7 bases separating them. The CDR3, as DNA: TGTGCCAGCACCCGGGGCACTGAAGCTTTCTTT. Amino acid sequence: CASTRGTEAFF.

The V call is TRBV25-1, the J call TRBJ1-1; no clear D gene. The CDR3 is 13 residues long. V was pared by 5 bases and J by 4 bases, with 11 bases between. Looked up from germline, CDR1 is MGHDK and CDR2 is SYGVNS. CDR3 in amino acids: CASSPPGGTEAFF. In DNA, the CDR3 is TGTGCCAGCAGTCCCCCTGGAGGCACTGAAGCTTTCTTT.